One T cell receptor beta chain is described in this entry. This sample is part of a study of blood T cell repertoires in COVID-19. The wider study: In each case, the material was cDNA or gDNA derived from T cells, B-cell-depleted T cells, or PBMCs.

Only in-frame clones appear in the TCRdb table, and some are missing; sequencing was by immunoSEQ multiplex PCR. Of a few hundred thousand clones in the sample, about 91% were seen once. This CDR3 is built from 14 residues. Trimming pared 3 bases from V and 3 bases from J, leaving 10 bases between. The germline V gene encodes CDR1 SGHNT and CDR2 YYREEE (reference sequence). The V call is TRBV5-4, the J call TRBJ1-5; D might be TRBD1 (6 bases). The sequence was obtained from a woman aged 50 to 60 with COVID-19, enrolled during active disease. Sequencing was carried out using peripheral blood. In DNA, the CDR3 is TGTGCCAGCAGCTCACAGGGTAACAATCAGCCCCAGCATTTT. Its translation is CASSSQGNNQPQHF.